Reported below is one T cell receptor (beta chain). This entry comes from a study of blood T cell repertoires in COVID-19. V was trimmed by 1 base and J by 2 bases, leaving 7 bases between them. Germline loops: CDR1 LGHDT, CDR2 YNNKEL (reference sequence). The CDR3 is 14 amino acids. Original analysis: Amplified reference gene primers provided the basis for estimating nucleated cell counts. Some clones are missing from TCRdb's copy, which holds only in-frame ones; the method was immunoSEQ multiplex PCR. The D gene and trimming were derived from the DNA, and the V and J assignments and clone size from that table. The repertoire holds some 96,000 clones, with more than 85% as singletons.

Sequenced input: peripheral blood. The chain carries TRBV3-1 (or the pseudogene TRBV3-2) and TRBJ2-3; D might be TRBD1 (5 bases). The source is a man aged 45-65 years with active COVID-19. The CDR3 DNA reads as TGTGCCAGCAGCCAAGGGGGCTTCACAGATACGCAGTATTTT. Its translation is CASSQGGFTDTQYF.